This T cell receptor beta chain was profiled in a study of T cells after yellow fever vaccination. Study information: Fractions of low cell number were prepared using SMART-Seq v4 Ultra Low Input. Notes on the study in general: Clones from primary vaccination mostly reappeared after the booster (96% CD4, about 85% CD8). A weaker secondary response peaked on day 5, the primary on day 15.

Researchers made TCR cDNA using 5'RACE template switching, and this step added a universal primer site and UMIs. TCRdb analysed the 5' RACE reads with MiXCR anew, one entry per CDR3 protein. The repertoire consists of 510,000 or so distinct CDR3 sequences, with around 21% occurring once and the leading ten covering roughly 13%. Turning to this clonotype: Its target is unknown.

The sample consisted of PBMCs, taken 15 days after the yellow fever booster vaccination. This TCR came from a man younger than 40 who received the YFV17D yellow fever vaccine.

The chain's CDR3 is CASSQEASGIYNEQFF. CDR3 DNA: TGCGCCAGCAGCCAAGAGGCTAGCGGGATCTACAATGAGCAGTTCTTC. This chain connects TRBV4-1 to TRBJ2-1, with TRBD2 matching 9 bases. The CDR3 totals 16 residues. V lost 0 bases and J lost 3; bases outside the gene matches: 3. In germline, CDR1 is MGHRA, CDR2 YSYEKL.